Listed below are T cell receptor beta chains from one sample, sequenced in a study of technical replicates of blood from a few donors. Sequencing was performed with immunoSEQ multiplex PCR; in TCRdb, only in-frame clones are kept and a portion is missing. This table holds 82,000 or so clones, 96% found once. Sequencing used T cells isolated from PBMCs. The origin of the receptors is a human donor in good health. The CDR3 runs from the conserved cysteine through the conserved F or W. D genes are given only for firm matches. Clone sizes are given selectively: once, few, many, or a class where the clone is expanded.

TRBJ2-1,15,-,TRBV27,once,TGTGCCAGCACCCCTTACGCTGGGGCGAAAAATGAGCAGTTCTTC,CASTPYAGAKNEQFF
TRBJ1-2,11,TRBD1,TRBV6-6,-,TGTGCCAGCACGACAGGGAATGGCTACACCTTC,CASTTGNGYTF
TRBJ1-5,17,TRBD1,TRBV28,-,TGTGCCAGCAGAGATCGGACAGGTCTTTTTAGCAATCAGCCCCAGCATTTT,CASRDRTGLFSNQPQHF
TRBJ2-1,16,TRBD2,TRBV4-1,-,TGCGCCAGCAGCCAAGCCTCTAGCGGGAGGGGAAGTGAGCAGTTCTTC,CASSQASSGRGSEQFF
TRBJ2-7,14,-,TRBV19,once,TGTGCCAGTAGTGGCCCCGAGCGGAGCTACGAGCAGTACTTC,CASSGPERSYEQYF
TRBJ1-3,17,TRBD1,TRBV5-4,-,TGTGCCAGCAGCTTGGGTTTACAGGGGACTTCTGGAAACACCATATATTTT,CASSLGLQGTSGNTIYF
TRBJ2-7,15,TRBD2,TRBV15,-,TGTGCCACCAGCAGGTGGACTAGCGGGAGTTACGAGCAGTACTTC,CATSRWTSGSYEQYF
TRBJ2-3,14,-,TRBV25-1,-,TGTGCCAGCAGTGGATCGAGGGGCACAGATACGCAGTATTTT,CASSGSRGTDTQYF
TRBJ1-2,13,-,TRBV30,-,TGTGCCTGGACTACAGGGCCAGGGTATGGCTACACCTTC,CAWTTGPGYGYTF
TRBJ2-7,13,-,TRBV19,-,TGTGCCAGTAGTAGAGAGCCGGGCTACGAGCAGTACTTC,CASSREPGYEQYF
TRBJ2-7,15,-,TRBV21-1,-,TGTGCCAGCAGCAAAGACGGGGACAGAGAGTACGAGCAGTACTTC,CASSKDGDREYEQYF
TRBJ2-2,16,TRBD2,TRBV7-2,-,TGTGCCAGCAGCTCCGCCGGACTAGCGAGCACCGGGGAGCTGTTTTTT,CASSSAGLASTGELFF
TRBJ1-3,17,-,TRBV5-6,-,TGTGCCAGCAGCCCACCGCTTAAGGGGATCTCTGGAAACACCATATATTTT,CASSPPLKGISGNTIYF
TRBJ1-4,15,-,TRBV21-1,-,TGTGCCAGCAGCAAAGCTCTCAGGGGGCTTGAAAAACTGTTTTTT,CASSKALRGLEKLFF
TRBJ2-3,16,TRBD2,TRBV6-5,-,TGTGCCAGCAGTTCGGGACTAGGAAGCATCACAGATACGCAGTATTTT,CASSSGLGSITDTQYF
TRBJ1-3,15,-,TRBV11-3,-,TGTGCCAGCAGCTTAAATTTTATCTTCGGTTCACCCATATATTTT,CASSLNFIFGSPIYF
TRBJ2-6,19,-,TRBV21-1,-,TGTGCCAGCAGCAAAAATGGAGGCCCAAGTGAATCTGGGGCCAACGTCCTGACTTTC,CASSKNGGPSESGANVLTF
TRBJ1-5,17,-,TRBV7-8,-,TGTGCCAGCAGCTGGGGGACGAGGGACTTTGGCAATCAGCCCCAGCATTTT,CASSWGTRDFGNQPQHF
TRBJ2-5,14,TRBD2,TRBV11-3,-,TGTGCCAGCAGCTTAGCGGGAGGGCCGGGGACCCAGTACTTC,CASSLAGGPGTQYF
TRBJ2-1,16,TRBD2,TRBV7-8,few,TGTGCCAGCAGCCTACGGACTAGCGGGATAACATATGAGCAGTTCTTC,CASSLRTSGITYEQFF
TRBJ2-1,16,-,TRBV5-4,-,TGTGCCAGCAGCCCCTCGTGGGCCCGGGATTGGTATGAGCAGTTCTTC,CASSPSWARDWYEQFF
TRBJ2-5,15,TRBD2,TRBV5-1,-,TGCGCCAGCAGCACCCTAGCGGGAGTGGGAGAGACCCAGTACTTC,CASSTLAGVGETQYF
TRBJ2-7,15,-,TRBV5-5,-,TGTGCCAGCAGCATACTACTTGAGGCCGGCTACGAGCAGTACTTC,CASSILLEAGYEQYF
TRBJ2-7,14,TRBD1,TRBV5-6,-,TGTGCCAGCAGCTGGGACAGGGCTACCTACGAGCAGTACTTC,CASSWDRATYEQYF
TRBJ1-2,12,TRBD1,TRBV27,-,TGTGCCAGTTGGACAGGGAGCTATGGCTACACCTTC,CASWTGSYGYTF
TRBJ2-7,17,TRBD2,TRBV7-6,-,TGTGCCAGCAGCTCACCGGGACTAGCGGGAGGAATCTACGAGCAGTACTTC,CASSSPGLAGGIYEQYF
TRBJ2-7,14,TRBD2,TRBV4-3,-,TGCGCCAGCAGCGCGGGACTAACCGTCTACGAGCAGTACTTC,CASSAGLTVYEQYF
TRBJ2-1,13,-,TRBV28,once,TGTGCCAGCAGTTTAACTTCATACAATGAGCAGTTCTTC,CASSLTSYNEQFF
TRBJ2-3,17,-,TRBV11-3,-,TGTGCCAGCAGCTTAGGAAGAGCTGGCGGGATCTCAGATACGCAGTATTTT,CASSLGRAGGISDTQYF
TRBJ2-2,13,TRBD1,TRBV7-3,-,TGTGCCAGCAGCTCCGACAGGGCCGGGGAGCTGTTTTTT,CASSSDRAGELFF
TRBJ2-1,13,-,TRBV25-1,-,TGTGCCAGCGGGTGGCTAGCCTCATGGGAGCAGTTCTTC,CASGWLASWEQFF
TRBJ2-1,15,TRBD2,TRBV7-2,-,TGTGCCAGCAGCTTAGTCCAACTAGCGGGGGGTGAGCAGTTCTTC,CASSLVQLAGGEQFF
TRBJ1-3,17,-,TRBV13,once,TGTGCCAGCAGCTTAGAAACCTTCGCAAGCGCTGGAAACACCATATATTTT,CASSLETFASAGNTIYF
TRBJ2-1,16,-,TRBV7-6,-,TGTGCCAGCAGCCGATCACGGGACTCCCACAACAATGAGCAGTTCTTC,CASSRSRDSHNNEQFF
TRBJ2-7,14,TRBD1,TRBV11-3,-,TGTGCCAGCAGCACGACAGGGGTGAACTACGAGCAGTACTTC,CASSTTGVNYEQYF
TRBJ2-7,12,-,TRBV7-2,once,TGTGCCAGCAGCTTATGGGGCCACGAGCAGTACTTC,CASSLWGHEQYF
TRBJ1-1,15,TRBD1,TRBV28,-,TGTGCCAGCAGTTTTTACAGGGGGCCTAACACTGAAGCTTTCTTT,CASSFYRGPNTEAFF
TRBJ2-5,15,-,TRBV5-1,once,TGCGCCAGCAGCTTGGCCTTAGGAGGGCAAGAGACCCAGTACTTC,CASSLALGGQETQYF
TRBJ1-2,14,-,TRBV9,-,TGTGCCAGCAGCGTAGGCGGGGCTGAGTATGGCTACACCTTC,CASSVGGAEYGYTF
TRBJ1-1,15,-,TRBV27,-,TGTGCCAGCAAACCTGCCCGGGGGGCGAGCACTGAAGCTTTCTTT,CASKPARGASTEAFF
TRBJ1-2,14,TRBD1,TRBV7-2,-,TGTGCCAGCAGCTTAGAGGGACAGGCGTCAGGCTACACCTTC,CASSLEGQASGYTF
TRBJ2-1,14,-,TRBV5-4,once,TGTGCCAGCAGCTTGCAGGGGATCAGGGATGAGCAGTTCTTC,CASSLQGIRDEQFF
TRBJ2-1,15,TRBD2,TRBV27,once,TGTGCCAGCACCTCACTAGCGAGGACCTACAATGAGCAGTTCTTC,CASTSLARTYNEQFF
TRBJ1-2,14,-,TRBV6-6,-,TGTGCCAGCAGTATACGAGGGAGCAGCTATGGCTACACCTTC,CASSIRGSSYGYTF
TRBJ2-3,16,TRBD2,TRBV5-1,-,TGCGCCAGCAGCTTAGGTGGGAGGGCCAGCACAGATACGCAGTATTTT,CASSLGGRASTDTQYF
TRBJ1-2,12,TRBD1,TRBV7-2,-,TGTGCCAGCAGCCGGGACAGGGGGGGCTACACCTTC,CASSRDRGGYTF
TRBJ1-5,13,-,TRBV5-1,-,TGCGCCAGCAGCCTAGGGGTAGAGCAGCCCCAGCATTTT,CASSLGVEQPQHF
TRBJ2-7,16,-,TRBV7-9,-,TGTGCCAGCAGCCCTGGAGTTGGGGACAATTCCTACGAGCAGTACTTC,CASSPGVGDNSYEQYF